Below, 25 T cell receptor beta chains from the same sample are listed, as sequenced in a study of OX40 agonist ivuxolimab in advanced cancers. Produced via immunoSEQ multiplex PCR; TCRdb's table is partial and in-frame only. The sample shows 50,000 to 70,000 clones, 85% of them seen only once. The sample consisted of CD4+ or CD8+ T cells sorted from blood, taken in a trial of the OX40 agonist ivuxolimab. These receptors all come from an adult with an advanced solid tumor such as melanoma, head and neck, liver or kidney cancer.

This clone was counted once. This chain links TRBV15 with TRBJ1-2; 9 bases are shared with TRBD1. The V segment lost 1 base and the J segment 8 bases; nucleotides outside the gene matches: 14. In germline, CDR1 is LNHNV, CDR2 YYDKDF (reference sequence). CDR3 length: 17 residues. The CDR3 nucleotides are TGTGCCACCAGCAGAGGCCCGGGACAGGGATTCTTGGGGGGCTACACCTTC. Protein: CATSRGPGQGFLGGYTF.

This clone was seen once. The gene calls are TRBV4-3 and TRBJ1-2; D is possibly TRBD1 (5 bases). The CDR3 sequence is 14 residues long. Per germline, CDR1 LGHNA and CDR2 YSLEER. Trimming left V 1 base short and J 2 bases short, with 8 bases between. In nucleotides, the CDR3 is TGCGCCAGCAGCCAAGTCCCAGGGAACTATGGCTACACCTTC. Its protein product is CASSQVPGNYGYTF.

About this clone: Other DNA sequences in this sample translate to the same CDR3. The chain carries TRBV10-1 and TRBJ2-3; 9 nucleotides align to TRBD1. Germline V gives CDR1 WNHNN, CDR2 SYGVQD (reference sequence). Trimming cost V 2 bases and J 5 bases; bases outside gene matches: 5. There are 15 residues in the CDR3. DNA of the CDR3: TGCGCCAGCAGTGAGGGGGGACAGGGTGGAGATACGCAGTATTTT. It specifies CASSEGGQGGDTQYF.

This rearrangement joins TRBV19 to TRBJ2-3; 8 bases agree with TRBD1. V was clipped by 5 bases and J by 2 bases; unmatched bases: 6. This CDR3 has 15 amino acids. Germline CDR1 LNHDA, CDR2 SQIVND (reference sequence). CDR3 sequence reads: CASSLDRAPTDTQYF. CDR3 in DNA: TGTGCCAGTAGTCTGGACAGGGCACCCACAGATACGCAGTATTTT. Looking up the rest from reference TRBV19 and TRBJ2-3 gives the full variable domain: DGGITQSPKYLFRKEGQNVTLSCEQNLNHDAMYWYRQDPGQGLRLIYYSQIVNDFQKGDIAEGYSVSREKKESFPLTVTSAQKNPTAFYLCASSLDRAPTDTQYFGPGTRLTVL.

The chain recombines TRBV5-5 with TRBJ2-3; D remains unclear. V was trimmed by 8 bases and J by 1 base, leaving 11 bases between them. In germline, CDR1 is SGHKS, CDR2 YYEKEE (reference sequence). The CDR3 extends over 13 amino acids. The CDR3 region has the DNA TGTGCCAGTAAGGCCCATGGCACAGATACGCAGTATTTT. Protein: CASKAHGTDTQYF.

The chain uses TRBV6-1 and TRBJ1-4; 8 nucleotides align to TRBD1. V lost 10 bases, J lost 9 bases, and 10 bases stayed unmatched. The CDR3 is 13 amino acids. Germline assignment: CDR1 MNHNS and CDR2 SASEGT. The CDR3, as DNA: TGTGCCACGGAGCGCGGACAGGGTCAAAAACTGTTTTTT. Encoded protein: CATERGQGQKLFF.

The rearrangement uses TRBV4-1 and TRBJ2-3; 9 nucleotides line up with TRBD2. V lost 0 bases and J lost 7; bases outside the gene matches: 5. The CDR3 length is 15 residues. Germline-derived CDR1 and CDR2 are MGHRA and YSYEKL. The CDR3 protein is CASSQDPSGAYTQYF. In nucleotides, the CDR3 is TGCGCCAGCAGCCAAGATCCTAGCGGGGCATATACGCAGTATTTT.

This chain links TRBV9 with TRBJ2-2; no definite D call. Germline CDR1 and CDR2: SGDLS and YYNGEE. The CDR3 is 14 amino acids. Trimming shortened V by 0 bases and J by 5 bases, and 8 bases separated the two germline ends. For the CDR3, the DNA is TGTGCCAGCAGCGTAGTGTCGGTGACCGGGGAGCTGTTTTTT. Residues: CASSVVSVTGELFF. The complete variable domain, with remaining parts taken from reference TRBV9 and TRBJ2-2, reads DSGVTQTPKHLITATGQRVTLRCSPRSGDLSVYWYQQSLDQGLQFLIQYYNGEERAKGNILERFSAQQFPDLHSELNLSSLELGDSALYFCASSVVSVTGELFFGEGSRLTVL.

CDR3 nucleotides: TGTGCCAGCAGCTTAGGAGACAGGGTACGCACAGATACGCAGTATTTT. This gives the protein CASSLGDRVRTDTQYF. This chain links TRBV11-3 with TRBJ2-3; 7 bases map to TRBD1. Trimming removed 1 base from V and 1 base from J; junction bases left unmatched: 5. Germline values: CDR1 SGHNT, CDR2 YENEEA. The CDR3 is 16 amino acids.

The gene calls are TRBV15 and TRBJ1-2; the D is unclear. Trimming took 3 bases from V and 7 from J, leaving 18 bases between them. The CDR3 is 15 amino acids. Germline loops: CDR1 LNHNV, CDR2 YYDKDF (reference sequence). The CDR3 sequence is CATSRETPLLSGYTF. In nucleotides, the CDR3 is TGTGCCACCAGCAGGGAGACTCCCCTCCTCTCTGGCTACACCTTC.

The chain recombines TRBV6-5 with TRBJ1-1; 7 bases agree with TRBD1. Per the germline V gene, CDR1 is MNHEY and CDR2 is SVGAGI. This CDR3 has 15 residues. J gave up 1 base and V 2 bases, and 4 bases lay outside the gene matches. The CDR3 DNA sequence: TGTGCCAGCAGTTACAGTAACAGGGGGAACACTGAAGCTTTCTTT. It translates to CASSYSNRGNTEAFF.

This chain joins TRBV4-3 and TRBJ2-1; 8 bases map to TRBD2. The CDR3 is 16 residues long. Trimming cost V 0 bases and J 4 bases; bases outside gene matches: 5. CDR1 and CDR2 (germline): LGHNA, YSLEER. The CDR3 DNA reads as TGCGCCAGCAGCCAAGAGGGACTAGAGAATTACAATGAGCAGTTCTTC. It encodes CASSQEGLENYNEQFF.

The V and J genes are TRBV7-8 and TRBJ2-1; D may correspond to TRBD1 or TRBD2 (7 bases each). CDR1 SGHVS and CDR2 FQNEAQ come from the germline V gene. The V gene lost 1 base and the J gene lost 7 bases, with 14 bases spanning the gap. The CDR3 loop spans 15 amino acids. The CDR3 loop reads CASSLVRGGWNEQFF. In DNA, the CDR3 is TGTGCCAGCAGCTTAGTCAGGGGGGGGTGGAATGAGCAGTTCTTC.

The rearrangement links TRBV30 to TRBJ1-4; D is undetermined. Deletions cut 3 bases from V and 8 bases from J, with 10 bases between. The CDR3 has 12 amino acids. Germline lookup yields CDR1 GTSNPN and CDR2 SVGIG (reference sequence). CDR3 region: CAWRRAMEKLFF. CDR3 in DNA: TGTGCCTGGAGGAGAGCCATGGAAAAACTGTTTTTT.

This chain connects TRBV5-1 to TRBJ2-4; D unclear. CDR1 is SGHRS and CDR2 is YFSETQ in the germline V gene. V shed 2 bases and J shed 6 bases, with 15 bases lying between them. The CDR3 is 15 residues long. The CDR3 is CASSFSGTAGNIQYF. Here the CDR3 DNA reads TGCGCCAGCAGCTTTTCTGGAACAGCCGGAAACATTCAGTACTTC.

The V call is TRBV11-2, the J call TRBJ1-6; D unresolved. V was clipped by 5 bases and J by 8 bases, with 7 bases between them. The CDR3 length is 12 residues. Germline CDR1 reads SGHAT; CDR2 reads FQNNGV. CDR3: CASSGEDSPLHF. The CDR3 bases are TGTGCCAGCAGCGGGGAAGATTCACCCCTCCACTTT.

Of note for this clone: The junction shows a germline mismatch at one end, possibly a read error. This chain connects TRBV13 to TRBJ1-2; possible D gene TRBD1, 5 bases. Germline values: CDR1 PRHDT, CDR2 FYEKMQ (reference sequence). The CDR3 length is 16 residues. This CDR3 reads CASSQEETVRNYGYTF. The CDR3 coding sequence is TGCGCCAGCAGCCAAGAGGAGACAGTAAGGAACTATGGCTACACCTTC.

This clone was seen a handful of times. This chain joins TRBV5-4 and TRBJ1-2; no firm D call. Trimming removed 4 bases from V and 2 bases from J, with 24 bases in between. CDR1 SGHNT and CDR2 YYREEE come from the germline V gene (reference sequence). The CDR3 has 18 amino acids. Written as DNA, the CDR3 is TGTGCCAGCAGCCTGGGCCCGACTGAGCCCGGGCCAAACTATGGCTACACCTTC. Translation: CASSLGPTEPGPNYGYTF.

This chain links TRBV7-6 with TRBJ2-1, with a weak D call TRBD2 (6 bases). Between the trimmed V and J ends, which lost 4 bases and 1 base, there was a span of 14 bases. Germline-derived CDR1 and CDR2 are SGHVS and FNYEAQ. This CDR3 is 16 amino acids long. CDR3 nucleotides: TGTGCCAGCAGCTCCCCGTGGGGGGAGTCCTACAATGAGCAGTTCTTC. It encodes CASSSPWGESYNEQFF.

Only a few counts were recorded for this clone. The rearrangement joins TRBV7-9 to TRBJ1-1, with D maybe TRBD1 (5 bases). CDR3 length: 14 residues. Deletions cut 1 base from V and 4 bases from J, with 10 bases between. Germline CDR1 is SEHNR and CDR2 is FQNEAQ (reference sequence). This CDR3 is CASSLVGQFTEAFF. CDR3 coding DNA: TGTGCCAGCAGCTTAGTGGGGCAATTCACTGAAGCTTTCTTT.

The chain carries TRBV21-1 and TRBJ2-1. TRBV21-1 is an annotated pseudogene. The CDR3 consists of 20 residues. The CDR3: CASSKRRNRWGWSSYNEQFF. The CDR3, as DNA: TGTGCCAGCAGCAAAAGGAGGAACAGGTGGGGATGGAGCTCCTACAATGAGCAGTTCTTC.

The chain recombines TRBV4-1 with TRBJ2-3, with a possible D match to TRBD2 (6 bases). The CDR3 is 15 residues long. The germline V gene has CDR1 MGHRA and CDR2 YSYEKL. The V and J ends lost 0 bases and 5 bases respectively, with 12 bases between them. CDR3 in DNA: TGCGCCAGCAGCCAAGACATCCGGGGGTTAGATACGCAGTATTTT. Protein product: CASSQDIRGLDTQYF.

This clone appeared once. The chain has TRBV7-7 and TRBJ2-1, with 8 bases aligning to TRBD2. The V gene end was trimmed by 3 bases and the J gene end by 7 bases; junction bases not matched to a gene: 8. Germline CDR1 is SSHAT and CDR2 is FNYEAQ (reference sequence). This CDR3 spans 15 amino acids. CDR3 nucleotides: TGTGCCAGCAGCTTGGGAGCGGGAGAGGCGAATGAGCAGTTCTTC. Translation gives CASSLGAGEANEQFF. The whole variable domain, remainder taken from reference TRBV7-7 and TRBJ2-1, is GAGVSQSPRYKVTKRGQDVTLRCDPISSHATLYWYQQALGQGPEFLTYFNYEAQPDKSGLPSDRFSAERPEGSISTLTIQRTEQRDSAMYRCASSLGAGEANEQFFGPGTRLTVL.

The rearrangement links TRBV5-6 to TRBJ2-3; D not resolved. The CDR3 loop spans 15 amino acids. V was clipped by 0 bases and J by 10 bases, with 18 bases between them. Germline assignment: CDR1 SGHDT and CDR2 YYEEEE. The CDR3 is CASSLDGGNLRSQYF. DNA for the CDR3: TGTGCCAGCAGCTTGGATGGCGGCAACCTGCGATCGCAGTATTTT.

The CDR3 loop reads CASSPRREFLEQFF. In DNA form, the CDR3 reads TGTGCCAGCTCACCACGAAGGGAGTTTCTTGAGCAGTTCTTC. J is TRBJ2-1 and V is TRBV18, with TRBD2 as a possible D gene (5 bases). V gave up 1 base and J gave up 9 bases, with 13 bases separating them. CDR3 length: 14 amino acids. The germline CDR1 and CDR2 sequences are KGHSH and LQKENI.